This TCR beta chain was sequenced for a study of T cell changes during pregnancy in multiple sclerosis (dated by TCRdb to the late 2010s). For the study in its entirety: In women with multiple sclerosis, the researchers looked at how the T cell repertoire shifted as pregnancy progressed.

In the case of this clone: The antigen this receptor binds is unknown. No much larger clonotype is one base removed from it; base qualities were not supplied.

The library was generated by the immunoSEQ multiplex PCR assay. In TCRdb, the immuneACCESS table is reduced to in-frame sequences with V and J assigned. These tables do not hold every clone; where another copy was compared, an unresolved V gene accounts for under half, and the others remain unexplained. The sample records almost 50,000 clones, roughly nine tenths of which are singletons. The ten largest make up 10% of the sample. The receptor was derived from a female donor with multiple sclerosis, enrolled in a pregnancy study. The sample was CD8+ T cells from peripheral blood mononuclear cells, taken after pregnancy.

The CDR3 is CASRTPGGSYNEQFF. At the DNA level, the sequence is TGTGCCAGCAGGACGCCGGGGGGGTCCTACAATGAGCAGTTCTTC. The chain employs TRBV2 and TRBJ2-1; 8 bases in between match TRBD2. Reading the germline V gene gives CDR1 SNHLY and CDR2 FYNNEI. From the cysteine up to the phenylalanine, the CDR3 has a length of 15 residues. Just the 45-base CDR3 DNA is kept, in frame starting at base 1. Trimmed from V: 6 bases; trimmed from J: 1 base; junction bases lacking a gene match: 5.